One sample yielded the 26 T cell receptor beta chains listed below, sequenced in a study of human T cells and chemical hapten exposure. The time point was: patch test 1, 2 weeks after DPC sensitization. The treatment was: therapeutic diphenylcyclopropenone sensitization with weekly scalp DPC. TCRdb called the RACE reads again in MiXCR, with one record for every CDR3 protein. The sample lists some 380,000 distinct CDR3 sequences; 4% to 5.5% were seen once. Sequences were derived from whole blood, sampled in connection with sensitization to the hapten diphenylcyclopropenone (DPC). The source is a woman aged 50 to 60 with alopecia areata. Some clones in this sample may be carry-over from other donors' samples.

This clonotype was found many times. The gene calls are TRBV20-1 and TRBJ2-3; 11 nucleotides agree with TRBD2. Germline assignment: CDR1 DFQATT and CDR2 SNEGSKA (reference sequence). V lost 2 bases and J lost 5; bases outside the gene matches: 6. The CDR3 runs to 15 residues. DNA of the CDR3: TGCAGTGCTAGAAATAGCGGGGGGGCCGGAGATACGCAGTATTTT. As protein: CSARNSGGAGDTQYF.

This clonotype has at least ten counts. This chain connects TRBV29-1 to TRBJ2-5; D is undetermined. The CDR3 covers 12 residues. From germline, CDR1 is SQVTM and CDR2 ANQGSEA. Trimming took off 2 bases at V and 5 bases at J, with 9 bases between the two ends. CDR3 sequence reads: CSVEIGRETQYF. In DNA, the CDR3 is TGCAGCGTTGAAATAGGTCGGGAGACCCAGTACTTC.

This clonotype has only a few counts. The V call is TRBV27, the J call TRBJ2-3, with a possible D match to TRBD2 (6 bases). The CDR3 sequence is 15 residues long. Germline V gene lookup returns CDR1 MNHEY and CDR2 SMNVEV (reference sequence). V was trimmed by 8 bases and J by 6 bases, leaving 21 bases between them. In DNA, the CDR3 is TGTGCCAGCCGGGCGTTGGGGGGAGAAGGCGATACGCAGTATTTT. Translation gives CASRALGGEGDTQYF.

This clonotype was observed a handful of times. The chain couples TRBV5-1 to TRBJ2-3; perhaps TRBD1 as D (6 bases). Trimming removed 4 bases at V and 3 bases at J, with 18 bases between. The CDR3 covers 16 residues. Germline CDR1 reads SGHRS; CDR2 reads YFSETQ. The CDR3 is CASSTGQNAMTDTQYF. The DNA of the CDR3 is TGCGCCAGCAGCACCGGACAGAACGCGATGACAGATACGCAGTATTTT.

This clonotype was found many times. J is TRBJ2-3 and V is TRBV5-1, with D perhaps given as TRBD1 or TRBD2 (5 bases each). The germline V gene has CDR1 SGHRS and CDR2 YFSETQ. Trimming stripped 0 bases from V and 6 bases from J, with 17 bases between. The CDR3 is made up of 16 amino acids. CDR3 in DNA: TGCGCCAGCAGCTTGGCCGGGGCCGGGCGTGTGGATACGCAGTATTTT. Its translation is CASSLAGAGRVDTQYF.

This clonotype came up many times. This sequence joins TRBV15 and TRBJ2-2; TRBD1 matches at 9 bases. This CDR3 has 17 residues. Germline V gene data show CDR1 as LNHNV and CDR2 as YYDKDF (reference sequence). V trimming: 6 bases; J trimming: 4 bases; junction bases outside the gene matches: 12. CDR3 in amino acids: CATSRSGGTGITGELFF. In nucleotides, the CDR3 is TGTGCCACCAGTAGATCTGGCGGGACAGGGATCACCGGGGAGCTGTTTTTT.

This clonotype was observed many times. The V gene is TRBV5-1, the J gene TRBJ2-5; TRBD2 might be the D (7 bases). The CDR3 loop spans 15 amino acids. In germline, CDR1 is SGHRS, CDR2 YFSETQ. The germline V and J ends were trimmed by 0 bases and 4 bases, with 13 bases remaining between them. The CDR3 sequence is CASSLDAGAGETQYF. The DNA for the CDR3 is TGCGCCAGCAGCTTGGATGCGGGGGCGGGAGAGACCCAGTACTTC.

The chain links TRBV5-6 to TRBJ1-1; possibly TRBD1 for D (6 bases). CDR3 length: 16 residues. Germline CDR1 reads SGHDT; CDR2 reads YYEEEE. Trimming took 3 bases from V and 1 from J, leaving 16 bases between them. The CDR3 sequence is CASSSPAQGTNTEAFF. In DNA form, the CDR3 reads TGTGCCAGCAGCTCCCCTGCACAGGGAACGAACACTGAAGCTTTCTTT.

The genes are TRBV20-1 and TRBJ2-7; D not resolved. Trimming pared 2 bases from V and 4 bases from J, leaving 12 bases between. The CDR3 runs to 13 residues. CDR1 and CDR2 (germline): DFQATT, SNEGSKA (reference sequence). CDR3 nucleotide sequence: TGCAGTGCTAGATCCCCCATTAGTTACGAGCAGTACTTC. Translating it yields CSARSPISYEQYF.

This clonotype came up many times. The chain combines TRBV6-2 or TRBV6-3 with TRBJ1-6; 7 bases agree with TRBD1. The V and J ends lost 4 bases and 5 bases, in that order; junction bases with no gene match: 2. The length of the CDR3 is 14 residues. Looked up from germline, CDR1 is MNHEY and CDR2 is SVGEGT. The CDR3 DNA follows: TGTGCCAGCAGTTCTACAGGGGATAATTCACCCCTCCACTTT. It specifies CASSSTGDNSPLHF.

The rearrangement uses TRBV3-1 and TRBJ1-2; D unclear. With 3 bases removed from V and 4 bases from J, the gap between germline ends came to 15 bases. Germline V gene lookup returns CDR1 LGHDT and CDR2 YNNKEL (reference sequence). This CDR3 is built from 15 residues. The CDR3 sequence: CASSHGPERAYGYTF. CDR3 sequence (DNA): TGTGCCAGCAGCCACGGCCCAGAACGGGCCTATGGCTACACCTTC.

This clonotype was counted at least ten times. The genes are TRBV11-2 and TRBJ1-3; D is unclear. The V gene lost 5 bases and the J gene lost 4 bases, with 24 bases spanning the gap. This CDR3 region has 18 residues. In germline, CDR1 is SGHAT, CDR2 FQNNGV. CDR3 nucleotides: TGTGCCAGCAGCCACATCACCCCCAATGAGGGCCTCGGAAACACCATATATTTT. Translating gives CASSHITPNEGLGNTIYF.

V and J are TRBV7-8 and TRBJ1-3; no definite D call. V lost 8 bases and J 5 bases, leaving 10 bases between the germline ends. The CDR3 has 12 amino acids. Germline loops: CDR1 SGHVS, CDR2 FQNEAQ. The CDR3 DNA sequence: TGTGCCAGCGGAGGCACCAGAAACACCATATATTTT. It codes for CASGGTRNTIYF.

In its sample, this clonotype was seen many times. This chain joins TRBV11-2 and TRBJ1-1; maybe TRBD1 (5 bases). This CDR3 is 14 amino acids long. Trimming pared 3 bases from V and 0 bases from J, leaving 8 bases between. The germline V gene has CDR1 SGHAT and CDR2 FQNNGV. Here the CDR3 reads CASSLWGMNTEAFF. CDR3 sequence (DNA): TGTGCCAGCAGCTTGTGGGGCATGAACACTGAAGCTTTCTTT.

This clonotype appeared many times. The rearrangement joins TRBV6-1 to TRBJ1-6; 9 positions match TRBD1. Germline CDR1 and CDR2: MNHNS and SASEGT. V lost 6 bases to trimming and J lost 0 bases; unmatched junction nucleotides: 12. The CDR3 is 19 residues long. CDR3 sequence reads: CASSCGTGNGVSYNSPLHF. The CDR3 bases are TGTGCCAGCAGCTGCGGGACAGGGAACGGAGTCTCCTATAATTCACCCCTCCACTTT.

This clonotype was detected many times. The chain has TRBV27 and TRBJ2-1; 7 nucleotides line up with TRBD1. From germline, CDR1 is MNHEY and CDR2 SMNVEV (reference sequence). V dropped 5 bases and J dropped 13; count of bases not matched to a gene: 5. CDR3 size: 11 residues. This CDR3 reads CASSGQVEQFF. The CDR3 DNA sequence: TGTGCCAGCAGTGGACAGGTAGAACAGTTCTTC.

This clonotype was seen repeatedly, ten times or more. This chain uses TRBV5-1 with TRBJ2-4, with D uncertain. Germline V CDR1 and CDR2: SGHRS, YFSETQ. This CDR3 has 15 residues. V dropped 3 bases and J dropped 0 bases, with 10 bases sitting between them. The CDR3 loop reads CASSSPTLAKNIQYF. The CDR3 nucleotides read TGCGCCAGCAGCTCGCCGACTCTAGCCAAAAACATTCAGTACTTC.

This clonotype was found many times. This sequence joins TRBV5-1 and TRBJ2-3, with D unclear. The CDR3 loop spans 15 amino acids. Looked up from germline, CDR1 is SGHRS and CDR2 is YFSETQ. V shed 0 bases and J shed 0 bases, with 8 bases lying between them. CDR3: CASSLDFASTDTQYF. The CDR3 coding sequence is TGCGCCAGCAGCTTGGACTTCGCTAGCACAGATACGCAGTATTTT.

The sample holds a few counts of this clonotype. The chain recombines TRBV7-2 with TRBJ2-3; 7 bases agree with TRBD2. Germline values: CDR1 SGHTA, CDR2 FQGNSA. The CDR3 extends over 12 amino acids. Trimming removed 5 bases from V and 11 bases from J; junction bases left unmatched: 7. CDR3 protein: CASSTSVRMQYF. The CDR3 DNA reads as TGTGCCAGCAGCACTAGCGTTCGTATGCAGTATTTT. Full variable domain (remainder filled in from reference TRBV7-2 and TRBJ2-3): GAGVSQSPSNKVTEKGKDVELRCDPISGHTALYWYRQSLGQGLEFLIYFQGNSAPDKSGLPSDRFSAERTGGSVSTLTIQRTQQEDSAVYLCASSTSVRMQYFGPGTRLTVL.

This clonotype was seen a handful of times. The chain recombines TRBV7-8 with TRBJ2-1; unclear D gene. Between the trimmed V and J ends, which lost 0 bases and 7 bases, there was a span of 10 bases. The CDR3 loop spans 14 amino acids. Germline CDR1 SGHVS, CDR2 FQNEAQ. CDR3 bases: TGTGCCAGCAGCTTAGCAAAACAGCGTAATGAGCAGTTCTTC. Translation: CASSLAKQRNEQFF.

This clonotype occurred many times. The CDR3 bases are TGTGCCACCAGTGATTACAACAATGAGCAGTTCTTC. It is translated as CATSDYNNEQFF. The J gene is TRBJ2-1, the V gene TRBV24-1; D gene unclear. Trimming removed 2 bases from V and 5 bases from J, with 3 bases in between. This CDR3 has 12 residues. CDR1 KGHDR and CDR2 SFDVKD come from the germline V gene.

In this sample, this clonotype turned up many times. The gene calls are TRBV30 and TRBJ1-1, with TRBD1 matching over 8 bases. This CDR3 has 14 residues. The V gene's germline CDR1 is GTSNPN and CDR2 SVGIG (reference sequence). J gave up 2 bases and V 5 bases, and 7 bases lay outside the gene matches. CDR3 sequence: CAWQTGAFNTEAFF. As DNA, the CDR3 is TGTGCCTGGCAGACAGGGGCCTTCAACACTGAAGCTTTCTTT. The full variable domain, its missing parts supplied by reference TRBV30 and TRBJ1-1, is SQTIHQWPATLVQPVGSPLSLECTVEGTSNPNLYWYRQAAGRGLQLLFYSVGIGQISSEVPQNLSASRPQDRQFILSSKKLLLSDSGFYLCAWQTGAFNTEAFFGQGTRLTVV.

This chain links TRBV6-2 or TRBV6-3 with TRBJ1-1; D is unresolved. This CDR3 is built from 12 residues. From germline, CDR1 is MNHEY and CDR2 SVGEGT. V lost 7 bases and J lost 0, with 6 bases in between. The CDR3 loop reads CASNRLNTEAFF. CDR3 coding DNA: TGTGCCAGCAACCGACTGAACACTGAAGCTTTCTTT.

This clonotype appeared a few times. This chain uses TRBV20-1 with TRBJ1-5, with D hard to call. CDR1 and CDR2 (germline): DFQATT, SNEGSKA (reference sequence). Trimming pared 8 bases from V and 9 bases from J, leaving 17 bases between. This CDR3 is 12 amino acids long. The CDR3: CSTRTADGPQHF. DNA of the CDR3: TGCAGTACACGGACTGCCGATGGGCCCCAGCATTTT.

This clonotype was picked up a small number of times. The chain couples TRBV7-2 to TRBJ2-1, with D perhaps matching TRBD2 (7 bases). Trimming shortened V by 4 bases and J by 8 bases, and 12 bases separated the two germline ends. CDR3 length equals 13 residues. Germline assignment: CDR1 SGHTA and CDR2 FQGNSA. The CDR3 DNA sequence: TGTGCCAGCAGCTCCCGGGGGGCATATGAGCAGTTCTTC. Translated: CASSSRGAYEQFF.

This clonotype was counted at least ten times. This chain joins TRBV7-2 and TRBJ1-1; D call uncertain. The CDR3 sequence is 14 residues long. Germline V lookup: CDR1 SGHTA, CDR2 FQGNSA. Trimming cost V 2 bases and J 0 bases, with 7 bases left between them. The CDR3, as DNA: TGTGCCAGCAGCTTACACAGCATGAACACTGAAGCTTTCTTT. This sequence encodes CASSLHSMNTEAFF.